A single sample is the source of the 9 T cell receptor beta chains below, sequenced in a study of cytomegalovirus exposure and HLA in healthy donors. Libraries were prepared by immunoSEQ multiplex PCR; TCRdb keeps only in-frame clonotypes and omits some of them. The repertoire holds around 140,000 clones, with roughly 93% as singletons. Material for sequencing was PBMCs. These receptor sequences come from a man aged 18 to 30 in good health and CMV-seropositive.

This rearrangement joins TRBV19 to TRBJ2-5, with 8 bases matching TRBD2. V was clipped by 5 bases and J by 5 bases; unmatched bases: 10. Germline V lookup: CDR1 LNHDA, CDR2 SQIVND (reference sequence). The CDR3 is made up of 15 amino acids. CDR3 in DNA: TGTGCCAGTAGTCCCGGGACTAGGGAGGGGGAGACCCAGTACTTC. Translated: CASSPGTREGETQYF.

The chain has TRBV2 and TRBJ1-2, with 10 nucleotides matching TRBD1. CDR1 and CDR2 (germline): SNHLY, FYNNEI. Trimming took 6 bases from V and 3 from J; bases not matched to a gene: 7. The CDR3 is made up of 15 amino acids. The CDR3: CASSPGQGGDYGYTF. Here the CDR3 DNA reads TGTGCCAGCAGCCCTGGACAGGGGGGAGACTATGGCTACACCTTC. Complete variable domain (other parts from reference TRBV2 and TRBJ1-2): EPEVTQTPSHQVTQMGQEVILRCVPISNHLYFYWYRQILGQKVEFLVSFYNNEISEKSEIFDDQFSVERPDGSNFTLKIRSTKLEDSAMYFCASSPGQGGDYGYTFGSGTRLTVV.

The V and J genes are TRBV6-5 and TRBJ2-1, with 7 bases aligning to TRBD2. The germline V gene has CDR1 MNHEY and CDR2 SVGAGI. CDR3 length: 15 residues. The trim removed 6 bases at V and 7 bases at J, leaving 12 bases unmatched. The CDR3 coding sequence is TGTGCCAGCAGCCGCGGGAGTTTAGGTCGGAATGAGCAGTTCTTC. Translated: CASSRGSLGRNEQFF.

V gene TRBV18 combines with J gene TRBJ1-5; no reliable D call. CDR3 length: 18 residues. V lost 0 bases and J lost 3, with 18 bases in between. Germline CDR1 KGHSH, CDR2 LQKENI. CDR3 in amino acids: CASSPPFGEGDTNQPQHF. In nucleotides, the CDR3 is TGTGCCAGCTCACCACCCTTCGGGGAGGGAGACACCAATCAGCCCCAGCATTTT.

The rearrangement links TRBV28 to TRBJ2-2; D gene unclear. CDR1 MDHEN and CDR2 SYDVKM come from the germline V gene. V lost 8 bases and J lost 0, with 10 bases in between. The CDR3 covers 14 residues. Written as DNA, the CDR3 is TGTGCCAGCCCCCGAGGCGCGAACACCGGGGAGCTGTTTTTT. It codes for CASPRGANTGELFF.

The chain has TRBV19 and TRBJ2-7; TRBD2 is a possible D gene (6 bases). The germline gives CDR1 LNHDA, CDR2 SQIVND (reference sequence). The CDR3 runs 15 residues. The V end lost 6 bases, the J end lost 0 bases, and 15 bases lay between the germline ends. CDR3 nucleotides: TGTGCCAGTAGCGTGGCCGGGAGCTTCTCCTACGAGCAGTACTTC. Its translation: CASSVAGSFSYEQYF.

The genes are TRBV7-2 and TRBJ2-7; 9 bases agree with TRBD1. The CDR3 runs 14 residues. V was clipped by 5 bases and J by 4 bases; unmatched bases: 6. The germline gives CDR1 SGHTA, CDR2 FQGNSA. CDR3 coding DNA: TGTGCCAGCAGCGTAACAGGGGGCTCATACGAGCAGTACTTC. Its translation: CASSVTGGSYEQYF. The full variable domain, with the rest looked up from reference TRBV7-2 and TRBJ2-7, is GAGVSQSPSNKVTEKGKDVELRCDPISGHTALYWYRQSLGQGLEFLIYFQGNSAPDKSGLPSDRFSAERTGGSVSTLTIQRTQQEDSAVYLCASSVTGGSYEQYFGPGTRLTVT.

The count of this clone is one. The rearrangement joins TRBV5-5 to TRBJ2-1; 8 bases align to TRBD2. Germline lookup yields CDR1 SGHKS and CDR2 YYEKEE (reference sequence). J lost 5 bases, V lost 3 bases, and 4 bases had no gene match. The CDR3 has 14 residues. The chain's CDR3 is CASSSRTSHNEQFF. CDR3 nucleotides: TGTGCCAGCAGCTCTCGGACTAGCCACAATGAGCAGTTCTTC.

J is TRBJ2-2 and V is TRBV10-3; 7 positions match TRBD1. From germline, CDR1 is ENHRY and CDR2 SYGVKD. This CDR3 region has 17 residues. The V segment lost 4 bases and the J segment 0 bases; nucleotides outside the gene matches: 8. CDR3 protein: CAISGDRAGSNTGELFF. CDR3 coding DNA: TGTGCCATCAGTGGAGACAGGGCGGGTTCGAACACCGGGGAGCTGTTTTTT.